Following are 15 T cell receptor beta chains from one sample sequenced in a study of T cell responses to AZD1222 COVID-19 vaccine. Sequenced by immunoSEQ multiplex PCR; TCRdb stores in-frame clones only, minus some. The sample lists around 140,000 clones, 75% to 95% occurring once. The material was peripheral blood, obtained on day 0 of AZD1222 vaccination. The source of these receptors is an adult in good health.

V and J are TRBV30 and TRBJ2-7, with 12 bases that match TRBD1. The trim removed 3 bases at V and 6 bases at J, leaving 9 bases unmatched. Germline V lookup: CDR1 GTSNPN, CDR2 SVGIG (reference sequence). The CDR3 is made up of 15 amino acids. The chain's CDR3 is CAWRGGQGAFAEQYF. For the CDR3, the DNA is TGTGCCTGGAGAGGGGGACAGGGGGCGTTTGCCGAGCAGTACTTC.

The chain recombines TRBV10-2 with TRBJ1-3, with TRBD1 matching 8 bases. CDR3 length equals 17 residues. Unmatched junction bases numbered 12, after V lost 0 bases and J lost 8 bases. Germline assignment: CDR1 WSHSY and CDR2 SAAADI. CDR3 coding DNA: TGCGCCAGCAGTGAGTCGGGACAGGCCTCCCCCGGGGACACCATATATTTT. Translated, it gives CASSESGQASPGDTIYF.

The V call is TRBV12-3 or TRBV12-4, the J call TRBJ1-1; D is unclear. This CDR3 is built from 13 residues. Between the trimmed V and J ends, which lost 3 bases and 3 bases, there was a span of 8 bases. This CDR3 is CASSFGWDTEAFF. The CDR3, as DNA: TGTGCCAGCAGTTTTGGGTGGGACACTGAAGCTTTCTTT.

The DNA of the CDR3 is TGTGCCACCAGCAGTGAGGGGGCCCCCAATCAGCCCCAGCATTTT. Amino acids: CATSSEGAPNQPQHF. The V gene is TRBV15, the J gene TRBJ1-5; 7 positions agree with TRBD1. The length of the CDR3 is 15 residues. Per the germline V gene, CDR1 is LNHNV and CDR2 is YYDKDF (reference sequence). V shed 3 bases, J shed 3 bases, and the junction held 5 bases outside the gene matches.

The rearrangement joins TRBV5-6 to TRBJ2-1, with 12 bases lining up with TRBD2. CDR1 SGHDT and CDR2 YYEEEE come from the germline V gene. This CDR3 contains 13 residues. V lost 5 bases and J lost 14; bases outside the gene matches: 8. In DNA form, the CDR3 reads TGTGCCAGCAGACTAGCGGGGGGCCCCGAGGAGTTCTTC. As protein: CASRLAGGPEEFF.

This chain connects TRBV29-1 to TRBJ1-2; TRBD1 is a possible D gene (6 bases). This CDR3 region has 11 residues. V was trimmed by 6 bases and J by 8 bases, leaving 13 bases between them. The germline CDR1 and CDR2 sequences are SQVTM and ANQGSEA. CDR3 protein: CSVTGTGGYTF. The CDR3, as DNA: TGCAGCGTCACAGGGACGGGAGGCTACACCTTC.

J is TRBJ2-3 and V is TRBV7-9, with a possible D match to TRBD2 (6 bases). Trimming removed 5 bases at V and 2 bases at J, with 11 bases between. Germline CDR1 is SEHNR and CDR2 is FQNEAQ (reference sequence). CDR3 length: 14 amino acids. CDR3 in DNA: TGTGCCAGCAGCAACGGGGGAAACACAGATACGCAGTATTTT. This codes for CASSNGGNTDTQYF.

Here the CDR3 reads CASSPGQGYPGELFF. Here the CDR3 DNA reads TGCGCCAGCAGCCCGGGACAGGGATACCCCGGGGAGCTGTTTTTT. The chain uses TRBV10-1 and TRBJ2-2; 9 bases align to TRBD1. Per the germline V gene, CDR1 is WNHNN and CDR2 is SYGVQD (reference sequence). The CDR3 extends over 15 amino acids. V lost 6 bases, J lost 6 bases, and 8 bases stayed unmatched.

The gene calls are TRBV6-5 and TRBJ2-5, with a possible D match to TRBD2 (5 bases). The CDR3 length is 15 residues. V lost 5 bases, J lost 5 bases, and 18 bases lay in between. Germline loops: CDR1 MNHEY, CDR2 SVGAGI. The CDR3 DNA is TGTGCCAGCAGTACTGGACCACTTAGGGAGGAGACCCAGTACTTC. Protein sequence: CASSTGPLREETQYF.

CDR3 loop: CASSFSRASTDTQYF. In nucleotides, the CDR3 is TGCGCCAGCAGCTTCTCCAGGGCCAGCACAGATACGCAGTATTTT. The rearrangement links TRBV5-1 to TRBJ2-3; D perhaps matches TRBD1 (5 bases). Between the trimmed V and J ends, which lost 2 bases and 0 bases, there was a span of 10 bases. The germline V gene encodes CDR1 SGHRS and CDR2 YFSETQ. This CDR3 is 15 amino acids long.

DNA for the CDR3: TGTGCCAGCAGCTCTCGACAGGGCTCCTACAATGAGCAGTTCTTC. It encodes CASSSRQGSYNEQFF. The rearrangement uses TRBV7-2 and TRBJ2-1, with 7 bases that match TRBD1. CDR1 is SGHTA, CDR2 FQGNSA, per germline. The trim removed 4 bases at V and 0 bases at J, leaving 3 bases unmatched. The CDR3 has 15 amino acids.

This clone was picked up one time. The chain recombines TRBV11-2 with TRBJ1-1, with D uncertain. The CDR3 length is 14 residues. Trimming left V 1 base short and J 0 bases short, with 6 bases between. Per the germline V gene, CDR1 is SGHAT and CDR2 is FQNNGV. This chain's CDR3 is CASSLAAVNTEAFF. Here the CDR3 DNA reads TGTGCCAGCAGCTTAGCGGCGGTGAACACTGAAGCTTTCTTT. Combining the CDR3 with reference TRBV11-2 and TRBJ1-1 gives the whole variable domain EAGVAQSPRYKIIEKRQSVAFWCNPISGHATLYWYQQILGQGPKLLIQFQNNGVVDDSQLPKDRFSAERLKGVDSTLKIQPAKLEDSAVYLCASSLAAVNTEAFFGQGTRLTVV.

This chain joins TRBV7-2 and TRBJ1-5, with a weak D call TRBD1 (5 bases). Trimming stripped 5 bases from V and 3 bases from J, with 17 bases between. CDR1 and CDR2 from the germline V gene are SGHTA and FQGNSA. CDR3 length equals 16 residues. The CDR3 bases are TGTGCCAGCAGCATAACCGGGACGGAAAACAATCAGCCCCAGCATTTT. Its translation is CASSITGTENNQPQHF.

This rearrangement joins TRBV3-1 (or the pseudogene TRBV3-2) to TRBJ1-1, with D unclear. CDR1 and CDR2 (germline): LGHDT, YNNKEL (reference sequence). Trimming shortened V by 1 base and J by 2 bases, and 11 bases separated the two germline ends. The CDR3 sequence is 15 residues long. The CDR3 reads CASSQVVMGNTEAFF. CDR3 in DNA: TGTGCCAGCAGCCAAGTTGTCATGGGAAACACTGAAGCTTTCTTT.

The rearrangement uses TRBV23-1 and TRBJ1-2; no reliable D call. TRBV23-1 falls under the ORF class, with uncertain function. This CDR3 is built from 13 residues. Trimming cost V 0 bases and J 4 bases, with 6 bases left between them. As DNA, the CDR3 is TGCGCCAGCAGTCAATCGAAGCGCTATGGCTACACCTTC. Translation gives CASSQSKRYGYTF.